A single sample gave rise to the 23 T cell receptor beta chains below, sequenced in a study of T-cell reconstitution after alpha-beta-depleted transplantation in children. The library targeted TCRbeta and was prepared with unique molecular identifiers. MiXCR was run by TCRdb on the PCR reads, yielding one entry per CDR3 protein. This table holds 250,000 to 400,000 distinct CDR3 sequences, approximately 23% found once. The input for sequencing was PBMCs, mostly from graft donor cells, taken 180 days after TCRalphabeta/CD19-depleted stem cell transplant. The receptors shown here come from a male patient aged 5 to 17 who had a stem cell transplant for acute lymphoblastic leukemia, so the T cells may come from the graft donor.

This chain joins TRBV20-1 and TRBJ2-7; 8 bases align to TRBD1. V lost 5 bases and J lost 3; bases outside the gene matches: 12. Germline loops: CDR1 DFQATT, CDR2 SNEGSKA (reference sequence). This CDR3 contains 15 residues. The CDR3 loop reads CSAVHRDRNLYEQYF. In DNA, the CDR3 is TGCAGTGCTGTCCACCGGGACAGGAACCTCTACGAGCAGTACTTC.

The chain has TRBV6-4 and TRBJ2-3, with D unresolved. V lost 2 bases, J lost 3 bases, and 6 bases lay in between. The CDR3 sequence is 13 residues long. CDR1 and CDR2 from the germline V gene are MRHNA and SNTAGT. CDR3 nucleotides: TGTGCCAGCAGTGACCTGAAGACAGATACGCAGTATTTT. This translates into CASSDLKTDTQYF.

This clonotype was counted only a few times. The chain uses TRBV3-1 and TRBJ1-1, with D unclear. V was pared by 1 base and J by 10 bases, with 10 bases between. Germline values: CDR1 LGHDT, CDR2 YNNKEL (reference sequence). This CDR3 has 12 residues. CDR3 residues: CASSQGQPVAFF. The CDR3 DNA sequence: TGTGCCAGCAGCCAAGGGCAGCCCGTAGCTTTCTTT.

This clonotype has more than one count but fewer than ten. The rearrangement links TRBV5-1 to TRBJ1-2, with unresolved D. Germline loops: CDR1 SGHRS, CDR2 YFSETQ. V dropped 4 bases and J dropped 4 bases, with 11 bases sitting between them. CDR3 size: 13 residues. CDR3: CASSVEHFYGYTF. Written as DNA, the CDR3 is TGCGCCAGCAGCGTGGAACACTTCTATGGCTACACCTTC.

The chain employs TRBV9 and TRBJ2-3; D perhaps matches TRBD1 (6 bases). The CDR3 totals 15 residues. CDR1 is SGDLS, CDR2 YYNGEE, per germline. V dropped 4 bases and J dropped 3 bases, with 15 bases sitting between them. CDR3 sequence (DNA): TGTGCCAGCAGCACAATTGGGGGCTGGACAGATACGCAGTATTTT. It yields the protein CASSTIGGWTDTQYF.

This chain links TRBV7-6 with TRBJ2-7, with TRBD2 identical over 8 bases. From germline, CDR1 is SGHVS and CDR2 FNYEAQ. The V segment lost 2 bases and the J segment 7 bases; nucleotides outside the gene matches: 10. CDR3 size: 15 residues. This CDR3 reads CASSLRVTGGGEQYF. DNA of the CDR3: TGTGCCAGCAGCTTACGGGTGACCGGGGGGGGAGAGCAGTACTTC.

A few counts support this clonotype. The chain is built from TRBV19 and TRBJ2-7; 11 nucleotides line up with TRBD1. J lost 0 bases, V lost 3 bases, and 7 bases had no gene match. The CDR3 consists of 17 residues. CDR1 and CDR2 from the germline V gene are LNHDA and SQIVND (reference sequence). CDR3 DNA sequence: TGTGCCAGTAGTATCGCCTCCGGGACAGGGGGCTCCTACGAGCAGTACTTC. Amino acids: CASSIASGTGGSYEQYF.

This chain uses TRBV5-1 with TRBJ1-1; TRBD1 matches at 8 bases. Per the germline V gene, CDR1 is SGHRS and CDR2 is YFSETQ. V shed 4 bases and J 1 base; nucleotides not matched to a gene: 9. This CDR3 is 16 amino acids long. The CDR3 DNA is TGCGCCAGCAGCCTCTTAGGGACAGGTAGGAACACTGAAGCTTTCTTT. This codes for CASSLLGTGRNTEAFF.

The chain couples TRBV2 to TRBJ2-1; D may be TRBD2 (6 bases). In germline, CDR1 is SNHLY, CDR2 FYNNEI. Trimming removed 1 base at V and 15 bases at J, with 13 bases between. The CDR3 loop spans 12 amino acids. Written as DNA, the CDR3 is TGTGCCAGCAGTGAAGGGTTCAGACTAGGGTTCTTC. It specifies CASSEGFRLGFF. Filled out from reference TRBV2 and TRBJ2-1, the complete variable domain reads EPEVTQTPSHQVTQMGQEVILRCVPISNHLYFYWYRQILGQKVEFLVSFYNNEISEKSEIFDDQFSVERPDGSNFTLKIRSTKLEDSAMYFCASSEGFRLGFFGPGTRLTVL.

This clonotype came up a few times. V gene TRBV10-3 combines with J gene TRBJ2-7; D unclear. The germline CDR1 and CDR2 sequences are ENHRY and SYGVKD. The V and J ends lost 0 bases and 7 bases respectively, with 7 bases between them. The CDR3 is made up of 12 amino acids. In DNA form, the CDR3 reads TGTGCCATCAGTGAGTCGACGAAGGAGCAGTACTTC. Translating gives CAISESTKEQYF.

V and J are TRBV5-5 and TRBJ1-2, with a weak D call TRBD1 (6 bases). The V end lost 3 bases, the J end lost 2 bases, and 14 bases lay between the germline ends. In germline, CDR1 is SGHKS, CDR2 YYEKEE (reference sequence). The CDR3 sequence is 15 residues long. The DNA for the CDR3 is TGTGCCAGCAGCTCAGGACAGTCTCGCAACTATGGCTACACCTTC. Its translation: CASSSGQSRNYGYTF.

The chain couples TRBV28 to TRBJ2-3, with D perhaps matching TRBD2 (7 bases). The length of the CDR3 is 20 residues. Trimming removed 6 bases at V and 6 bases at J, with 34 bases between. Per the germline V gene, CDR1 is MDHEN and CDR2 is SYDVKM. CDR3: CASSPRLGTLGTNTGDTQYF. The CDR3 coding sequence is TGTGCCAGCAGCCCTAGATTAGGGACACTGGGGACTAACACGGGGGATACGCAGTATTTT.

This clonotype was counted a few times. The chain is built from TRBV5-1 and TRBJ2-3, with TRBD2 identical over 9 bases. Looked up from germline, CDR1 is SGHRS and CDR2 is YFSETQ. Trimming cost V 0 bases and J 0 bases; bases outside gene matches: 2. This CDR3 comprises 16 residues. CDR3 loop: CASSLVLAGSTDTQYF. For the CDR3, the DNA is TGCGCCAGCAGCTTGGTCCTAGCGGGAAGCACAGATACGCAGTATTTT.

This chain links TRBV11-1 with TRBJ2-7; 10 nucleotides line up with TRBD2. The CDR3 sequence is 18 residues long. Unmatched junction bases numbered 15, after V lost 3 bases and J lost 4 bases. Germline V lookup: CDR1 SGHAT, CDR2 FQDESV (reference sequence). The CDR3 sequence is CASSFNFLRTSGRYEQYF. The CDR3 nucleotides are TGTGCCAGCAGCTTTAACTTCCTTAGGACTAGCGGAAGATACGAGCAGTACTTC.

The CDR3 here is CASSFGQGANYGYTF. CDR3 bases: TGCGCCAGCAGCTTCGGACAGGGGGCTAACTATGGCTACACCTTC. The chain employs TRBV5-1 and TRBJ1-2; 10 bases agree with TRBD1. The CDR3 is made up of 15 amino acids. Germline V gene sequence: CDR1 SGHRS, CDR2 YFSETQ. V shed 2 bases and J 0 bases; nucleotides not matched to a gene: 1.

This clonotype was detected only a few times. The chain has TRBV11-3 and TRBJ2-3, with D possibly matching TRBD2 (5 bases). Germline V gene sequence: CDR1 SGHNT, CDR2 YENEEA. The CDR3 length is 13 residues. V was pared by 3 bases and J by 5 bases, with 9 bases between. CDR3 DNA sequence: TGTGCCAGCAGCTTTGGGAGAAAAGATACGCAGTATTTT. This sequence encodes CASSFGRKDTQYF.

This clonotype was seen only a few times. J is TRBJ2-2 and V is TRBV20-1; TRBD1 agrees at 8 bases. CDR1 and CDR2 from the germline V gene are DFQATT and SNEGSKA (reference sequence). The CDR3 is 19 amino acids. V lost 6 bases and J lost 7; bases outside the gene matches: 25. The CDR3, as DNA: TGCAGTGCCCTTCGATACACGTTCAGGGGGCGGTTTCTTGGCGGGGAGCTGTTTTTT. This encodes CSALRYTFRGRFLGGELFF.

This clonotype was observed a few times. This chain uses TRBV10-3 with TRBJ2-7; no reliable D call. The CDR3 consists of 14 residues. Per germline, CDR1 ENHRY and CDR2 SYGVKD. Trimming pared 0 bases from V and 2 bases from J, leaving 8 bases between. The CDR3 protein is CAISESASTYEQYF. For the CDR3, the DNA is TGTGCCATCAGTGAGTCGGCGTCGACCTACGAGCAGTACTTC.

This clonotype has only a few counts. Here the CDR3 reads CASSVQGTNEKLFF. CDR3 DNA: TGTGCCAGCAGCGTCCAGGGAACTAATGAAAAACTGTTTTTT. This chain joins TRBV9 and TRBJ1-4; tentatively, D is TRBD1 (5 bases). The CDR3 length is 14 residues. V was shortened by 2 bases and J by 1 base, with 6 bases between the two germline ends. The V gene's germline CDR1 is SGDLS and CDR2 YYNGEE. Supplemented by reference TRBV9 and TRBJ1-4, the full variable domain reads DSGVTQTPKHLITATGQRVTLRCSPRSGDLSVYWYQQSLDQGLQFLIQYYNGEERAKGNILERFSAQQFPDLHSELNLSSLELGDSALYFCASSVQGTNEKLFFGSGTQLSVL.

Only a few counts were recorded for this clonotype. CDR3 sequence: CASSFQGAGANVLTF. CDR3 bases: TGTGCCAGCAGTTTCCAGGGAGCTGGGGCCAACGTCCTGACTTTC. The chain uses TRBV7-2 and TRBJ2-6; possibly TRBD1 or TRBD2 for D (5 bases each). The CDR3 runs to 15 residues. CDR1 and CDR2 (germline): SGHTA, FQGNSA. V shed 6 bases and J shed 2 bases, with 11 bases lying between them.

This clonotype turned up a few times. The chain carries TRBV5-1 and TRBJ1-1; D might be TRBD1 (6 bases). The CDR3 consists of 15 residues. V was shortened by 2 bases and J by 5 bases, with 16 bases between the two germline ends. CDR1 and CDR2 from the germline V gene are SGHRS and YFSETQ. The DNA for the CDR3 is TGCGCCAGCAGCTTAGCTCCGGGACAAAGAACTGAAGCTTTCTTT. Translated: CASSLAPGQRTEAFF.

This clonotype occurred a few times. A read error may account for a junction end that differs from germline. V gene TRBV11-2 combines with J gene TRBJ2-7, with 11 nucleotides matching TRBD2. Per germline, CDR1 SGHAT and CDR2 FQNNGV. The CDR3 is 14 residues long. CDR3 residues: CASRLAGGLYEQYF. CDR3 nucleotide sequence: TGTGCCAGCAGATTAGCGGGAGGGCTCTACGAGCAGTACTTC.

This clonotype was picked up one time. The CDR3 DNA follows: TGTGCCAGCAGTTTCAGGGGAGGACAGCCCCAGCATTTT. Translating gives CASSFRGGQPQHF. The chain recombines TRBV27 with TRBJ1-5; possibly TRBD1 for D (6 bases). V gave up 3 bases and J gave up 7 bases, with 10 bases separating them. Per the germline V gene, CDR1 is MNHEY and CDR2 is SMNVEV (reference sequence). The CDR3 runs 13 residues.